Presented here are 31 T cell receptor beta chains from one specimen sequenced in a study of T cell changes during pregnancy in multiple sclerosis. Method: immunoSEQ multiplex PCR; TCRdb's copy keeps in-frame clones and lacks some. The repertoire consists of over 30,000 clones, with about 92% occurring once and the leading ten covering 0.75% to 0.85%. This sample comprised CD4+ T cells from peripheral blood mononuclear cells, obtained in the third trimester of pregnancy. Source of these receptors: a female donor with multiple sclerosis, enrolled in a pregnancy study.

Worth noting for this clone: Mismatch with germline at one junction end may stem from a read error. The V gene is TRBV7-7, the J gene TRBJ2-1; 10 bases map to TRBD2. CDR1 SSHAT and CDR2 FNYEAQ come from the germline V gene (reference sequence). The CDR3 is 17 residues long. The CDR3 loop is CASSLALGSGGMNEQFF. The DNA for the CDR3 is TGTGCTAGCAGCTTAGCCCTGGGTAGCGGGGGGATGAATGAGCAGTTCTTC.

V is TRBV10-2 and J is TRBJ2-7; a weak D match, TRBD2 (6 bases). Germline V gene data show CDR1 as WSHSY and CDR2 as SAAADI. This CDR3 has 14 amino acids. V gave up 1 base and J gave up 1 base, with 8 bases separating them. CDR3 in amino acids: CASSELGGSYEQYF. The CDR3 DNA follows: TGCGCCAGCAGTGAGTTAGGAGGGTCCTACGAGCAGTACTTC.

CDR3 DNA: TGTGCCAGCAGCCTAGGGACTAGCGGGACCTACGAGCAGTACTTC. Translating it yields CASSLGTSGTYEQYF. The chain recombines TRBV6-1 with TRBJ2-7, with TRBD2 matching 13 bases. Germline-derived CDR1 and CDR2 are MNHNS and SASEGT. Germline trimming cut 6 bases from V and 2 bases from J; bases unmatched to any gene: 4. The length of the CDR3 is 15 residues.

The CDR3, as DNA: TGTGCCATCAGCGGAACAGGGGGCTACGGCTACACCTTC. It encodes CAISGTGGYGYTF. The gene calls are TRBV10-3 and TRBJ1-2; 9 bases are a match to TRBD1. This CDR3 has 13 amino acids. Germline-derived CDR1 and CDR2 are ENHRY and SYGVKD. The V gene end was trimmed by 6 bases and the J gene end by 8 bases; junction bases not matched to a gene: 7.

The chain has TRBV30 and TRBJ1-5, with 7 bases aligning to TRBD1. This CDR3 has 13 residues. The germline V gene has CDR1 GTSNPN and CDR2 SVGIG (reference sequence). V was pared by 1 base and J by 7 bases, with 4 bases of the junction left unmatched. CDR3 DNA: TGTGCCTGGAGTGCGCAGGGGGAACAGCCCCAGCATTTT. Translation: CAWSAQGEQPQHF. Complete variable domain (other parts from reference TRBV30 and TRBJ1-5): SQTIHQWPATLVQPVGSPLSLECTVEGTSNPNLYWYRQAAGRGLQLLFYSVGIGQISSEVPQNLSASRPQDRQFILSSKKLLLSDSGFYLCAWSAQGEQPQHFGDGTRLSIL.

The chain uses TRBV6-6 and TRBJ2-3, with TRBD2 matching 9 bases. V lost 6 bases to trimming and J lost 3 bases; unmatched junction nucleotides: 7. CDR3 length: 15 residues. Germline V gives CDR1 MNHNY, CDR2 SVGAGI (reference sequence). The CDR3 region is CASSSGTSRTDTQYF. The DNA for the CDR3 is TGTGCCAGCAGCTCCGGGACTAGCCGTACAGATACGCAGTATTTT.

The rearrangement joins TRBV4-2 to TRBJ1-4, with a weak D call TRBD1 (5 bases). Germline V gives CDR1 LGHNA, CDR2 YNFKEQ. The CDR3 consists of 13 residues. The germline V and J ends were trimmed by 10 bases and 8 bases, with 17 bases remaining between them. DNA for the CDR3: TGTGCCACTTCACGGGGGAAAGGGGAAAAACTGTTTTTT. This sequence encodes CATSRGKGEKLFF.

The chain is built from TRBV14 and TRBJ2-7; 7 nucleotides match TRBD2. V was clipped by 4 bases and J by 7 bases; unmatched bases: 13. The length of the CDR3 is 15 residues. The germline CDR1 and CDR2 sequences are SGHDN and FVKESK. The CDR3 DNA reads TGTGCCAGCAGCCGACTACGGGACTACGGCCGAGAGCAGTACTTC. It specifies CASSRLRDYGREQYF.

This rearrangement joins TRBV28 to TRBJ1-4; D not certain. There are 14 residues in the CDR3. CDR1 MDHEN and CDR2 SYDVKM come from the germline V gene. The V gene lost 7 bases and the J gene lost 8 bases, with 17 bases spanning the gap. CDR3 amino acids: CASTPPGVWEKLFF. The CDR3 DNA sequence: TGTGCCAGCACCCCGCCCGGTGTGTGGGAAAAACTGTTTTTT.

The V gene is TRBV11-2, the J gene TRBJ2-7, with D possibly TRBD2 on 7 matching bases. The CDR3 runs 15 residues. Germline loops: CDR1 SGHAT, CDR2 FQNNGV. The V gene lost 5 bases and the J gene lost 4 bases, with 18 bases spanning the gap. The CDR3 nucleotides are TGTGCCAGCAGCGTAAGGGGGGGCAGGGCATACGAGCAGTACTTC. This codes for CASSVRGGRAYEQYF.

The chain uses TRBV14 and TRBJ2-7; no clear D gene. The CDR3 spans 16 residues. V was trimmed by 4 bases and J by 4 bases, leaving 20 bases between them. Looked up from germline, CDR1 is SGHDN and CDR2 is FVKESK. CDR3 in DNA: TGTGCCAGCAGCCCGAGTTTCTTACTATCTACTTACGAGCAGTACTTC. Encoded protein: CASSPSFLLSTYEQYF.

The chain has TRBV6-1 and TRBJ2-5; TRBD2 matches 7 bases. CDR1 is MNHNS, CDR2 SASEGT, per germline. The V and J ends lost 2 bases and 2 bases, in that order; junction bases with no gene match: 5. CDR3 size: 15 residues. The CDR3 coding sequence is TGTGCCAGCAGTGAAAGGACTAGAATACAAGAGACCCAGTACTTC. Its translation: CASSERTRIQETQYF.

V and J are TRBV6-4 and TRBJ1-5; weak D call: TRBD1 (5 bases). Germline CDR1 reads MRHNA; CDR2 reads SNTAGT. Trimming removed 0 bases at V and 4 bases at J, with 7 bases between. The CDR3 runs 14 residues. In DNA, the CDR3 is TGTGCCAGCAGTGACTCAGGGGTTAATCAGCCCCAGCATTTT. This sequence encodes CASSDSGVNQPQHF.

The chain combines TRBV11-2 with TRBJ1-3; D perhaps matches TRBD1 (5 bases). The CDR3 loop spans 15 amino acids. Germline V gene data show CDR1 as SGHAT and CDR2 as FQNNGV. The ends were cut back, 1 base at V and 4 bases at J, with 11 bases in the middle. The CDR3 DNA is TGTGCCAGCAGCTTAGTAGGGGTCTCCGGAAACACCATATATTTT. Its translation is CASSLVGVSGNTIYF.

V is TRBV14 and J is TRBJ1-1; D unresolved. Germline CDR1 SGHDN, CDR2 FVKESK. The V end was cut by 1 base, the J end by 6 bases, with 9 bases between. The CDR3 length is 13 residues. CDR3 bases: TGTGCCAGCAGCCAAGTCCTCTACTCTGAAGCTTTCTTT. This sequence encodes CASSQVLYSEAFF.

This sequence joins TRBV5-1 and TRBJ2-1; D possibly corresponds to TRBD2 (6 bases). CDR3 length: 14 amino acids. V dropped 3 bases and J dropped 4 bases, with 11 bases sitting between them. CDR1 is SGHRS, CDR2 YFSETQ, per germline. Here the CDR3 reads CASSSTSAYNEQFF. The CDR3 region has the DNA TGCGCCAGCAGCTCGACTAGTGCGTACAATGAGCAGTTCTTC.

The rearrangement uses TRBV4-1 and TRBJ2-2, with D tentatively TRBD1 (6 bases). This CDR3 contains 15 residues. Germline V gene data show CDR1 as MGHRA and CDR2 as YSYEKL. V was shortened by 2 bases and J by 7 bases, with 14 bases between the two germline ends. Here the CDR3 DNA reads TGCGCCAGCAGCCAACCCGTGCAGGGGATCGGGGAGCTGTTTTTT. It codes for CASSQPVQGIGELFF.

The rearrangement links TRBV7-2 to TRBJ2-4; the match to TRBD1 covers 7 bases. The germline CDR1 and CDR2 sequences are SGHTA and FQGNSA. CDR3 size: 16 residues. Trimming removed 5 bases from V and 2 bases from J; junction bases left unmatched: 9. The CDR3 coding sequence is TGTGCCAGCAGCCCAAGACAGGGCGATACCAAAAACATTCAGTACTTC. It translates to CASSPRQGDTKNIQYF.

The J gene is TRBJ2-1, the V gene TRBV4-1; D not resolved. V was trimmed by 1 base and J by 5 bases, leaving 21 bases between them. The CDR3 spans 18 residues. Germline CDR1 reads MGHRA; CDR2 reads YSYEKL. The CDR3 spells CASSQVENLAVKNNEQFF. For the CDR3, the DNA is TGCGCCAGCAGCCAAGTCGAGAATTTGGCGGTGAAGAACAATGAGCAGTTCTTC.

In this sample, this clone turned up once. The rearrangement links TRBV4-1 to TRBJ2-2; maybe TRBD2 (6 bases). The germline V gene encodes CDR1 MGHRA and CDR2 YSYEKL. V lost 1 base, J lost 1 base, and 10 bases lay in between. The CDR3 is 16 residues long. CDR3 nucleotides: TGCGCCAGCAGCCAAGGCCTAGCGATGAACACCGGGGAGCTGTTTTTT. This sequence encodes CASSQGLAMNTGELFF.

The chain has TRBV30 and TRBJ1-5; TRBD1 aligns across 11 bases. Trimming cost V 8 bases and J 7 bases; bases outside gene matches: 16. The CDR3 contains 16 residues. CDR1 GTSNPN and CDR2 SVGIG come from the germline V gene (reference sequence). This CDR3 reads CAGSAGQGGVGQPQHF. Written as DNA, the CDR3 is TGTGCCGGATCAGCGGGACAGGGGGGAGTGGGCCAGCCCCAGCATTTT.

V is TRBV4-2 and J is TRBJ1-4, with D perhaps matching TRBD1 (5 bases). This CDR3 is 15 amino acids long. V was pared by 0 bases and J by 8 bases, with 13 bases between. CDR1 is LGHNA, CDR2 YNFKEQ, per germline. CDR3 region: CASSQDWQGGEKLFF. The CDR3, as DNA: TGTGCCAGCAGCCAAGATTGGCAGGGAGGCGAAAAACTGTTTTTT.

In nucleotides, the CDR3 is TGCAGCGTTGAAACTCACCAAGAGACCCAGTACTTC. It is translated as CSVETHQETQYF. The rearrangement uses TRBV29-1 and TRBJ2-5; unclear D gene. Per the germline V gene, CDR1 is SQVTM and CDR2 is ANQGSEA. Between the trimmed V and J ends, which lost 2 bases and 0 bases, there was a span of 4 bases. This CDR3 has 12 residues.

V gene TRBV2 combines with J gene TRBJ2-1; 10 bases agree with TRBD2. With V trimmed by 5 bases and J by 3 bases, 4 bases remained unmatched. Per the germline V gene, CDR1 is SNHLY and CDR2 is FYNNEI. The CDR3 contains 15 residues. In DNA, the CDR3 is TGTGCCAGCAGTCCTCGGACTAGCGGCTACAATGAGCAGTTCTTC. This sequence encodes CASSPRTSGYNEQFF. Full variable domain (missing parts from reference TRBV2 and TRBJ2-1): EPEVTQTPSHQVTQMGQEVILRCVPISNHLYFYWYRQILGQKVEFLVSFYNNEISEKSEIFDDQFSVERPDGSNFTLKIRSTKLEDSAMYFCASSPRTSGYNEQFFGPGTRLTVL.

CDR3 DNA sequence: TGTGCCAGCAGCTTTTTAGTAGTAACTGAAGCTTTCTTT. Amino acids: CASSFLVVTEAFF. V usage is TRBV5-6 and J usage is TRBJ1-1; D not resolved. V gave up 2 bases and J gave up 5 bases, with 10 bases separating them. Germline values: CDR1 SGHDT, CDR2 YYEEEE. The CDR3 is 13 amino acids.

The chain couples TRBV7-2 to TRBJ1-1, with 7 bases that match TRBD1. Germline trimming cut 5 bases from V and 0 bases from J; bases unmatched to any gene: 6. The CDR3 extends over 15 amino acids. Germline V gene data show CDR1 as SGHTA and CDR2 as FQGNSA. CDR3 residues: CASSPPGTVNTEAFF. DNA of the CDR3: TGTGCCAGCAGCCCCCCCGGGACAGTGAACACTGAAGCTTTCTTT.

A few counts support this clone. The chain combines TRBV27 with TRBJ1-1; D may be TRBD1 (5 bases). Germline assignment: CDR1 MNHEY and CDR2 SMNVEV (reference sequence). The CDR3 length is 13 residues. V was cut by 2 bases and J by 1 base, with 5 bases left in between. CDR3 region: CASSLQGNTEAFF. Written as DNA, the CDR3 is TGTGCCAGCAGTTTACAGGGGAACACTGAAGCTTTCTTT.

V is TRBV10-3 and J is TRBJ2-2, with TRBD1 matching 9 bases. The ends lost 10 bases at V and 8 bases at J; junction bases unmatched: 14. Germline CDR1 reads ENHRY; CDR2 reads SYGVKD. The CDR3 totals 15 residues. CDR3 bases: TGTGCCACCCAGGAAGAGGGACAGGGTATAGGGGAGCTGTTTTTT. This encodes CATQEEGQGIGELFF.

The chain carries TRBV5-1 and TRBJ1-2; D perhaps matches TRBD1 (6 bases). CDR1 is SGHRS, CDR2 YFSETQ, per germline. The CDR3 length is 14 residues. Trimming took off 4 bases at V and 5 bases at J, with 15 bases between the two ends. This chain's CDR3 is CASSGGDTRYGYTF. The CDR3 nucleotides read TGCGCCAGCAGCGGGGGGGACACACGATATGGCTACACCTTC.

This chain uses TRBV28 with TRBJ2-5; 14 bases are a match to TRBD2. This CDR3 comprises 17 residues. Germline trimming cut 7 bases from V and 4 bases from J; bases unmatched to any gene: 11. Germline loops: CDR1 MDHEN, CDR2 SYDVKM. The CDR3 DNA reads TGTGCCAGCAACTCACTCGGACTAGCGGGGGGTGGAGAGACCCAGTACTTC. This codes for CASNSLGLAGGGETQYF.

This clone occurred once. This chain links TRBV10-3 with TRBJ1-3, with 7 bases that match TRBD1. CDR3 length: 15 amino acids. The germline V gene has CDR1 ENHRY and CDR2 SYGVKD. V lost 2 bases and J lost 2; bases outside the gene matches: 3. The CDR3: CAISEGTGAGNTIYF. In nucleotides, the CDR3 is TGTGCCATCAGTGAGGGTACAGGGGCTGGAAACACCATATATTTT.